This passage covers 5 T cell receptor beta chains from one sample sequenced in a study of T cells in Graves' hyperthyroidism and ophthalmopathy. The CDR3 regions of TCR beta were amplified from RNA transcripts. Primed by the HTBI set, a first-round RT-PCR was run on the TCR CDR3. Each CDR3 protein is one row after TCRdb ran MiXCR on the multiplex PCR reads. The sample contains around 700,000 distinct CDR3 sequences, 35% of which appear only once. Sequencing was performed on blood. The receptors stem from a woman in her thirties or forties with Graves' hyperthyroidism.

This sequence joins TRBV2 and TRBJ2-3; D remains ambiguous. Germline CDR1 reads SNHLY; CDR2 reads FYNNEI. This CDR3 comprises 11 residues. V shed 3 bases and J shed 7 bases, with 5 bases lying between them. This chain's CDR3 is CASSEVHTQYF. CDR3 DNA sequence: TGTGCCAGCAGTGAGGTACATACGCAGTATTTT.

A word on this clonotype: A much bigger clone sits one base away, suggesting this may be a read error. The chain couples TRBV13 to TRBJ1-1, with D tentatively TRBD1 (5 bases). The CDR3 has 13 residues. Germline V gene sequence: CDR1 PRHDT, CDR2 FYEKMQ (reference sequence). The CDR3 DNA reads TGTGCCAGCACCTTAGTCAGGGCGACTGAAGCTTTCTTT. Translated: CASTLVRATEAFF.

This clonotype was counted between two and nine times. This CDR3 fails to terminate in the conserved phenylalanine or tryptophan, so it likely reflects a read error. The DNA is omitted, as the CDR3 cannot be located on it reliably, and the CDR3 follows TCRdb's listing. V usage is TRBV12-3 or TRBV12-4 and J usage is TRBJ1-1; the table's D call of TRBD1 was not tested on the DNA. The CDR3 length is 14 residues, termini included. This chain's CDR3 is CASSPDRGLTLLKT.

The CDR3 DNA reads TGTGCCAGCACTGGCCCTGGTGATTTGAATCAGCCCCAGCATTTT. Its protein product is CASTGPGDLNQPQHF. J is TRBJ1-5 and V is TRBV6-5; D is undetermined. CDR1 and CDR2 from the germline V gene are MNHEY and SVGAGI. This CDR3 has 15 amino acids. With 7 bases removed from V and 4 bases from J, the gap between germline ends came to 17 bases.

About this clonotype itself: With a much larger clone just one base away, this may be a read error. The CDR3 DNA sequence: TGTGCCAGCATCGGGGGGGGTTTGTACACTGAAGCTTTCTTT. Translating it yields CASIGGGLYTEAFF. The chain carries TRBV7-9 and TRBJ1-1, with D tentatively TRBD1 (5 bases). Trimming removed 7 bases at V and 3 bases at J, with 15 bases between. CDR1 and CDR2 (germline): SEHNR, FQNEAQ (reference sequence). This CDR3 is 14 amino acids long.